The entry that follows covers one T cell receptor (beta chain) sequence. This CDR3 has 19 amino acids. Trimming cost V 5 bases and J 0 bases, with 23 bases left between them. CDR1 is LNHDA, CDR2 SQIVND, per germline (reference sequence). These data are taken from a study of blood T cells in healthy people across ages. Then a second PCR, running roughly 7 to 11 cycles, was carried out with a sample-barcoded 5' primer and a J-beta primer mix. TCRdb re-analysed the 5' RACE reads in MiXCR, keeping a single row per CDR3 protein. The data hold roughly 1.9 million distinct CDR3 sequences, with roughly two fifths observed a single time.

The rearrangement uses TRBV19 and TRBJ1-5; D is possibly TRBD1 (5 bases). This clonotype was sampled from a human donor in good health. Material: blood. In DNA, the CDR3 is TGTGCCAGTAGTCCCCGACAGAGTCCTCTTCTTTATAGCAATCAGCCCCAGCATTTT. Translated: CASSPRQSPLLYSNQPQHF. Complete variable domain (other parts from reference TRBV19 and TRBJ1-5): DGGITQSPKYLFRKEGQNVTLSCEQNLNHDAMYWYRQDPGQGLRLIYYSQIVNDFQKGDIAEGYSVSREKKESFPLTVTSAQKNPTAFYLCASSPRQSPLLYSNQPQHFGDGTRLSIL.